This T cell receptor beta chain was sequenced in a study of blood T cell repertoires in COVID-19. Looking at the study overall: Acute and convalescent COVID-19 specimens originated in the United States, Italy and Spain. PBMCs, B-cell-depleted T cells, or T cells were the source of the cDNA or gDNA that made up the material.

V lost 3 bases and J 7 bases, leaving 12 bases between the germline ends. The germline gives CDR1 SGHTA, CDR2 FQGNSA. This CDR3 region has 14 residues. Source study methods: Using reference gene primer amplification, nucleated cell counts were estimated. The assay was immunoSEQ multiplex PCR, and TCRdb's table has in-frame clones only and misses some. V and J calls and clone size follow that table, whereas D and trimming were derived from the DNA. The sample yields about 380,000 clones, roughly 85% seen once. This rearrangement joins TRBV7-2 to TRBJ2-2, with unresolved D. Material for sequencing was peripheral blood. The source is a young woman with acute or convalescent COVID-19. CDR3 in DNA: TGTGCCAGCAGCTTGGTGCTAGAAGGCGGGGAGCTGTTTTTT. Protein product: CASSLVLEGGELFF.